This T cell receptor (beta chain) was sequenced in a study of T cell changes during pregnancy in multiple sclerosis. The CDR3 is 13 residues long. Trimming left V 1 base short and J 5 bases short, with 7 bases between. Germline V CDR1 and CDR2: LGHNA, YSLEER. Measured with immunoSEQ multiplex PCR; TCRdb has only the in-frame clones, and not every one. The table lists 20,000 to 25,000 clones, about 82% of them singletons. The clonotype comes from a female donor in good health, enrolled as a control in a pregnancy study. This sample comprised CD8+ T cells from peripheral blood mononuclear cells, obtained in the first trimester of pregnancy. The rearrangement joins TRBV4-3 to TRBJ2-3; D is unclear. In nucleotides, the CDR3 is TGCGCCAGCAGCCAAGTCGGAGAAGATACGCAGTATTTT. Protein sequence: CASSQVGEDTQYF.